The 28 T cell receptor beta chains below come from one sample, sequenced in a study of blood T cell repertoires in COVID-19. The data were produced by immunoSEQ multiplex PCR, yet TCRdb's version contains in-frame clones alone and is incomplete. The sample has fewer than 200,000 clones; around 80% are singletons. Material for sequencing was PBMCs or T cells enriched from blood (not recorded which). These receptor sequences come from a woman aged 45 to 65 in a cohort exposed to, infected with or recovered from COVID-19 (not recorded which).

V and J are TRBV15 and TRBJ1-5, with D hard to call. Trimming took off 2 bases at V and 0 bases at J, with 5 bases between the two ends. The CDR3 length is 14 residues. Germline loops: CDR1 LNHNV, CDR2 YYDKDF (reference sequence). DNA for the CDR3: TGTGCCACCAGCAGAACAGATAGCAATCAGCCCCAGCATTTT. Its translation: CATSRTDSNQPQHF.

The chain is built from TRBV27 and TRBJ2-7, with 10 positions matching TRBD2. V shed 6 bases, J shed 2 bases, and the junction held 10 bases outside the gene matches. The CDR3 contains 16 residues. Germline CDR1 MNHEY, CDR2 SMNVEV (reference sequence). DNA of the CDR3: TGTGCCAGCAGACCAAATCCGGGACTAGCGACCTACGAGCAGTACTTC. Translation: CASRPNPGLATYEQYF.

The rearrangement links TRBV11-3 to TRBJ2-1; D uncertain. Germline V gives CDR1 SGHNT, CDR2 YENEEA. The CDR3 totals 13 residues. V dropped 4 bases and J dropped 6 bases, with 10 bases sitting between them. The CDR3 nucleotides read TGTGCCAGCAGCTCCGTACCGGGCAATGAGCAGTTCTTC. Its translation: CASSSVPGNEQFF.

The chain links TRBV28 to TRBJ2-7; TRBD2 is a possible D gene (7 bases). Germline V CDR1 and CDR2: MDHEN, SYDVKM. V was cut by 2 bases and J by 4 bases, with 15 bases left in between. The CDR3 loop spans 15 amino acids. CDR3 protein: CASSLGGGASYEQYF. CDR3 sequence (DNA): TGTGCCAGCAGTTTAGGGGGGGGCGCCTCGTACGAGCAGTACTTC.

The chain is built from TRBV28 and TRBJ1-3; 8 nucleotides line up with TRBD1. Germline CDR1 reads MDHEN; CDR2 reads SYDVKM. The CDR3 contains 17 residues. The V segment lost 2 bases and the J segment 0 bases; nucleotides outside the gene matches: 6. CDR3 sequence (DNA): TGTGCCAGCAGTTTAATCCCGGACAGGGCCTCTGGAAACACCATATATTTT. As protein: CASSLIPDRASGNTIYF.

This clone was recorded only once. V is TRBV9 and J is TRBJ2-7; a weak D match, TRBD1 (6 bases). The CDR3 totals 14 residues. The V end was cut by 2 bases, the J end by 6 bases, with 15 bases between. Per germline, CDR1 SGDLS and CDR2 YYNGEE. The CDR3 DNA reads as TGTGCCAGCAGCGTGTCAGGGGCACTGGGCGAGCAGTACTTC. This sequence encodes CASSVSGALGEQYF.

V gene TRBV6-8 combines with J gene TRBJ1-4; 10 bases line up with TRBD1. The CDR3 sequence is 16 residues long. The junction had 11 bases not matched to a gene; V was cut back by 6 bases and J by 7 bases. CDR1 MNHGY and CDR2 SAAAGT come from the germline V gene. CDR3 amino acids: CASRPGTGVRIEKLFF. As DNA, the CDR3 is TGTGCCAGCAGACCTGGGACAGGGGTTAGAATTGAAAAACTGTTTTTT.

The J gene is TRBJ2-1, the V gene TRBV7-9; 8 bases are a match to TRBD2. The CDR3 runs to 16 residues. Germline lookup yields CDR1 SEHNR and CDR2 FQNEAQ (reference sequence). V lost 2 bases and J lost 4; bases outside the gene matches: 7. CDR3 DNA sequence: TGTGCCAGCAGCTTATGGTCGGGGGGGCCTTACAATGAGCAGTTCTTC. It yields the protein CASSLWSGGPYNEQFF.

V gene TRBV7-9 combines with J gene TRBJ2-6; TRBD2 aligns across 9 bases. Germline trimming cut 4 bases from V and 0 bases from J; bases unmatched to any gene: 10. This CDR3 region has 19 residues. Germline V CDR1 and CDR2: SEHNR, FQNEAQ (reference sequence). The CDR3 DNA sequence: TGTGCCAGCAGCTCGTCCGGGACTAGCATTTTCTCTGGGGCCAACGTCCTGACTTTC. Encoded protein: CASSSSGTSIFSGANVLTF.

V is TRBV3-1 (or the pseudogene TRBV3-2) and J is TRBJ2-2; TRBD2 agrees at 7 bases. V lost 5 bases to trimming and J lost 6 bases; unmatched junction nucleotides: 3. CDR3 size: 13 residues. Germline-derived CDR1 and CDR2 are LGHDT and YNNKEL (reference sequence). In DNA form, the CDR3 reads TGTGCCAGCAGCTTTGGGGGGGCCGGGGAGCTGTTTTTT. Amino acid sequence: CASSFGGAGELFF.

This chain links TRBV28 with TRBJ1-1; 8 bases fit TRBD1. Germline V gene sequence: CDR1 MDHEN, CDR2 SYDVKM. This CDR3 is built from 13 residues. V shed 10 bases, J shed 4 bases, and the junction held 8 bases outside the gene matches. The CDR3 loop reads CATKGQAITEAFF. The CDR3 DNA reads TGTGCCACCAAGGGACAGGCGATCACTGAAGCTTTCTTT. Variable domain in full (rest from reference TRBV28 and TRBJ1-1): DVKVTQSSRYLVKRTGEKVFLECVQDMDHENMFWYRQDPGLGLRLIYFSYDVKMKEKGDIPEGYSVSREKKERFSLILESASTNQTSMYLCATKGQAITEAFFGQGTRLTVV.

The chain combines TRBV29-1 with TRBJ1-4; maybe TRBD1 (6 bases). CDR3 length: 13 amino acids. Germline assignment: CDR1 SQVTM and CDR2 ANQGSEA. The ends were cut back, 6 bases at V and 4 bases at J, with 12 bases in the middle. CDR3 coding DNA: TGCAGCGTGATAGGACAGCATAATGAAAAACTGTTTTTT. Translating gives CSVIGQHNEKLFF.

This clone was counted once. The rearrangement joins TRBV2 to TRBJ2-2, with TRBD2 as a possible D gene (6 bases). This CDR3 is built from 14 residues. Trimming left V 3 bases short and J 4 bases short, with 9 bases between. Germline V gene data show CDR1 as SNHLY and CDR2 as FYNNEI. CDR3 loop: CASSDFGGTGELFF. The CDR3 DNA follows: TGTGCCAGCAGTGACTTCGGGGGCACCGGGGAGCTGTTTTTT.

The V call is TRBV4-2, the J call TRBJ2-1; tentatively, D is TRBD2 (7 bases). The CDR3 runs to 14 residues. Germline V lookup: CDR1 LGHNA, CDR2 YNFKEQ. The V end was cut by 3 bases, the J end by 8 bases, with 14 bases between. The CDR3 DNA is TGTGCCAGCAGCCAGGGCGGCGGGGGCGATGAGCAGTTCTTC. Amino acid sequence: CASSQGGGGDEQFF.

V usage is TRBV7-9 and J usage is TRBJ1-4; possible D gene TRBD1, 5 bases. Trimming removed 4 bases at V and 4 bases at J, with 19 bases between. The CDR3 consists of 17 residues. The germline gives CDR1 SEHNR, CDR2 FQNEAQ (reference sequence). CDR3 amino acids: CASSSTRNRLDNEKLFF. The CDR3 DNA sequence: TGTGCCAGCAGCTCGACCCGTAACAGGCTCGATAATGAAAAACTGTTTTTT.

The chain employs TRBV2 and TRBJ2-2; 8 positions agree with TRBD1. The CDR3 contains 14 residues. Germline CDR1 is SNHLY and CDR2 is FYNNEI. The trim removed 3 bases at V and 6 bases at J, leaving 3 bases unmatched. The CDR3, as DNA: TGTGCCAGCAGTGATCAGGGGGCCCCCGGGGAGCTGTTTTTT. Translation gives CASSDQGAPGELFF.

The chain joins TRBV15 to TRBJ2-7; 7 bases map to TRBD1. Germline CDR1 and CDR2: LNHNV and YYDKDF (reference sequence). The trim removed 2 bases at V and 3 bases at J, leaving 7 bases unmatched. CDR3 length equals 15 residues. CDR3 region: CATSRQRDSYYEQYF. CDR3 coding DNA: TGTGCCACCAGCAGACAAAGGGACAGTTACTACGAGCAGTACTTC.

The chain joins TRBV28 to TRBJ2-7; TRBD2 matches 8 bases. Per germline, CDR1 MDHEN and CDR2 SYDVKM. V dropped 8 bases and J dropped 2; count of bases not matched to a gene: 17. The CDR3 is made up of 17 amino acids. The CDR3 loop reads CASCPAGGLNRAYEQYF. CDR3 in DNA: TGTGCCAGCTGTCCCGCGGGGGGCCTGAACAGAGCCTACGAGCAGTACTTC.

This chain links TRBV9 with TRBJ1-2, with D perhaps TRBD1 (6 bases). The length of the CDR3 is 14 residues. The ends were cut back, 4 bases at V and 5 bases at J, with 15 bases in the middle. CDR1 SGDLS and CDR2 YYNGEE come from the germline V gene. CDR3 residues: CASSPRGAEYGYTF. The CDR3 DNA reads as TGTGCCAGCAGCCCACGGGGGGCGGAATATGGCTACACCTTC. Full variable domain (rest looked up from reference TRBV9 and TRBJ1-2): DSGVTQTPKHLITATGQRVTLRCSPRSGDLSVYWYQQSLDQGLQFLIQYYNGEERAKGNILERFSAQQFPDLHSELNLSSLELGDSALYFCASSPRGAEYGYTFGSGTRLTVV.

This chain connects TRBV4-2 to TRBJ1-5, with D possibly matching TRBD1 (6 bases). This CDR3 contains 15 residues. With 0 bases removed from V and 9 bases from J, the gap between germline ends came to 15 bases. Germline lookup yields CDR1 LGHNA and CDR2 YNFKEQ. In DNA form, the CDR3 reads TGTGCCAGCAGCCAAGAAATGACAGGTTTAAGGCCCCAGCATTTT. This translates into CASSQEMTGLRPQHF.

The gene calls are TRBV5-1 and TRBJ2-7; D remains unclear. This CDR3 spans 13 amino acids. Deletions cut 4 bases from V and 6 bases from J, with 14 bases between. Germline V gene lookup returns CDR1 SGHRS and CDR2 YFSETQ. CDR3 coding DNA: TGCGCCAGCAGCCGAAGCAAAGATGGCGAGCAGTACTTC. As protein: CASSRSKDGEQYF. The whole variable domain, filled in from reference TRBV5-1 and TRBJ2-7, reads KAGVTQTPRYLIKTRGQQVTLSCSPISGHRSVSWYQQTPGQGLQFLFEYFSETQRNKGNFPGRFSGRQFSNSRSEMNVSTLELGDSALYLCASSRSKDGEQYFGPGTRLTVT.

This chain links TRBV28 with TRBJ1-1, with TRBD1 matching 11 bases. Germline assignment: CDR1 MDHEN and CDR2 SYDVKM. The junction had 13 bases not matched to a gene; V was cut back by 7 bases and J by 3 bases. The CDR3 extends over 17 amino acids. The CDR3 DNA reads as TGTGCCAGCAACCCCGGGACAGGGGGTGCCGTTGACACTGAAGCTTTCTTT. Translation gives CASNPGTGGAVDTEAFF.

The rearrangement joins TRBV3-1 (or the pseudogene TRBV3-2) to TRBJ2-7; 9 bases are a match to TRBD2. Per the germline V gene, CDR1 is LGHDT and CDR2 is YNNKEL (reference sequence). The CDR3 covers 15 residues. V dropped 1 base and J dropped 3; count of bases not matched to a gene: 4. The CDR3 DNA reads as TGTGCCAGCAGCCAAGGACTAGCGGACCTCTACGAGCAGTACTTC. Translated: CASSQGLADLYEQYF.

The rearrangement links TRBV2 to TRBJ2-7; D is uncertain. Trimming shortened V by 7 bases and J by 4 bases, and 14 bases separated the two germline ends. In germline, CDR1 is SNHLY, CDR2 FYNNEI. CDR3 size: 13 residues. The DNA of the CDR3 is TGTGCCAGCACATTAAGTAGCTGGTACGAGCAGTACTTC. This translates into CASTLSSWYEQYF. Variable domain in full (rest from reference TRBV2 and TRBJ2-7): EPEVTQTPSHQVTQMGQEVILRCVPISNHLYFYWYRQILGQKVEFLVSFYNNEISEKSEIFDDQFSVERPDGSNFTLKIRSTKLEDSAMYFCASTLSSWYEQYFGPGTRLTVT.

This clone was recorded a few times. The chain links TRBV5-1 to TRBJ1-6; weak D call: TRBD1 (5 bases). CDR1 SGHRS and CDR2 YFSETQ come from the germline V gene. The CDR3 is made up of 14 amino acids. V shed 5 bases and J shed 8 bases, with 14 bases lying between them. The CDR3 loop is CASSVGGLDSPLHF. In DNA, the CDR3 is TGCGCCAGCAGTGTCGGGGGATTGGATTCACCCCTCCACTTT.

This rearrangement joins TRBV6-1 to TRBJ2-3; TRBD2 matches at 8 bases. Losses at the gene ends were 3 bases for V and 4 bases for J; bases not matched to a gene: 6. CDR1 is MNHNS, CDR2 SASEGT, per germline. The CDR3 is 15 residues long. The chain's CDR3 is CASSESGRLADTQYF. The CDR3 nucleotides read TGTGCCAGCAGTGAGAGCGGGAGATTAGCAGATACGCAGTATTTT.

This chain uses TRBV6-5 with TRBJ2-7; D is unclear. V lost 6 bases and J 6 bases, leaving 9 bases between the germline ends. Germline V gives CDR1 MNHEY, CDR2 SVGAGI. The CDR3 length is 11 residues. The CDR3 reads CASRENLEQYF. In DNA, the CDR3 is TGTGCCAGCAGAGAGAATCTCGAGCAGTACTTC.

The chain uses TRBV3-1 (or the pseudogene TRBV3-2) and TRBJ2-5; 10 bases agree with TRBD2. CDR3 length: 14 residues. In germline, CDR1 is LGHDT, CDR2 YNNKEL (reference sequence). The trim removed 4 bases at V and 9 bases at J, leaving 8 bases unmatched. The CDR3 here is CASSPSSGLASQYF. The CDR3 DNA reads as TGTGCCAGCAGCCCCTCTTCGGGACTAGCGTCCCAGTACTTC.